The clone carrying this TCR beta chain has at least ten counts. Its matching antigen is unknown. The CDR3 length is 14 residues. V lost 4 bases, J lost 0 bases, and 5 bases stayed unmatched. Germline assignment: CDR1 DFQATT and CDR2 SNEGSKA (reference sequence). This sample is drawn from a study of T-cell memory formation after mild COVID-19. Across the whole study: Among the donors, TCR clusters were largely specific to each donor. Study-wide results and limits: Detection of some responders pre-infection suggested pre-existing cross-reactive memory T cells participated.

Employing constant-segment primers, 5'RACE generated TCR alpha and TCR beta cDNA libraries bearing sample barcodes and UMIs. One entry per CDR3 protein results from TCRdb running MiXCR on the 5' RACE reads. The sample lists about 150,000 distinct CDR3 sequences; approximately 15% were seen once. The sequenced material came from PBMCs or a T cell subset sorted from them (not recorded which). The chain is built from TRBV20-1 and TRBJ2-7; the match to TRBD2 covers 8 bases. This TCR came from an adult woman who had mild COVID-19 (a few samples of this study predate the infection). Cell type and time point are not known. The CDR3 DNA is TGCAGTGCTATCAGCGGGGGCCTCTCCTACGAGCAGTACTTC. Protein sequence: CSAISGGLSYEQYF.